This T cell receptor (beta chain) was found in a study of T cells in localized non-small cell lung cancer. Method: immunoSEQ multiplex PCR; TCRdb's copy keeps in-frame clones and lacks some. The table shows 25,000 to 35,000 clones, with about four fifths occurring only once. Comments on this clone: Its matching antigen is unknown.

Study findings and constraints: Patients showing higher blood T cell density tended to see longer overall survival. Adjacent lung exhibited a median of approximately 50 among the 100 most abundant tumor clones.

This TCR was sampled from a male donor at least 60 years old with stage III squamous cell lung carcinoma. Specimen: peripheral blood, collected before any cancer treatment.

The CDR3 nucleotides read TGTGCCAGCAGCTTGGCCCCGGGACAGGCCAACAATGAGCAGTTCTTC. This encodes CASSLAPGQANNEQFF. The chain combines TRBV5-4 with TRBJ2-1, with TRBD1 matching 8 bases. The V and J ends lost 0 bases and 5 bases, in that order; junction bases with no gene match: 7. The CDR3 runs 16 residues. From germline, CDR1 is SGHNT and CDR2 YYREEE (reference sequence).